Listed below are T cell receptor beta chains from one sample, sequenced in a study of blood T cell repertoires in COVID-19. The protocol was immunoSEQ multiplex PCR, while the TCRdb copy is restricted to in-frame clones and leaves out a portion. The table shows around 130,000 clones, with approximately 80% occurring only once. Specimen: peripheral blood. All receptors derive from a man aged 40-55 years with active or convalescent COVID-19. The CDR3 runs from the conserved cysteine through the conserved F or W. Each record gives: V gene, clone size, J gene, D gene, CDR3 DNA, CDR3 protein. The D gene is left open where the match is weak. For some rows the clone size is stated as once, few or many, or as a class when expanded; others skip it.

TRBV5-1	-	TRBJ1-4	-	TGCGCCAGCAGCCCGAACCCAGGGGCCAAGAATGAAAAACTGTTTTTT	CASSPNPGAKNEKLFF
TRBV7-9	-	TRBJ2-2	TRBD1	TGTGCCAGGAGCCGGACAGGGGGACAGGGCACCGGGGAGCTGTTTTTT	CARSRTGGQGTGELFF
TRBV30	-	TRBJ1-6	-	TGTGCCTGGACATCGTCAGGTTTTAATTCACCCCTCCACTTT	CAWTSSGFNSPLHF
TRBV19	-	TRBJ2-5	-	TGTGCCAGTAGTATTGGAGCGGTGGGAGAGACCCAGTACTTC	CASSIGAVGETQYF
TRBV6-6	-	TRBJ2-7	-	TGTGCCAGCAGTTACGGTGGACAGTCCTACGAGCAGTACTTC	CASSYGGQSYEQYF
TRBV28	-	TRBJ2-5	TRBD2	TGTGCCAGCAGTTATGGGCGGGGGGGCCCTCAAGAGACCCAGTACTTC	CASSYGRGGPQETQYF
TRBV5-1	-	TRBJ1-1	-	TGCGCCAGCAGCTTGGACCCGGGGGGCATGAACACTGAAGCTTTCTTT	CASSLDPGGMNTEAFF
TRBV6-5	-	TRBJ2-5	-	TGTGCCAGCAGTACCGGGGGTATCCAAGAGACCCAGTACTTC	CASSTGGIQETQYF
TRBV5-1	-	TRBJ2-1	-	TGCGCCAGCAGCTTCACAGATAACTCCTACAATGAGCAGTTCTTC	CASSFTDNSYNEQFF
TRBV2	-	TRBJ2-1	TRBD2	TGTGCCAGCAGCAAGACTAGCGGGAATGAGCAGTTCTTC	CASSKTSGNEQFF
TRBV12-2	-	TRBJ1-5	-	TGTGCAAGTCGCTTTATACAGGGTGGGCAGCCCCAGCATTTT	CASRFIQGGQPQHF
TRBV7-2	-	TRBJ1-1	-	TGTGCCAGCAGCCTACAGGGGAACACTGAAGCTTTCTTT	CASSLQGNTEAFF
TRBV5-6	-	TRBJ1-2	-	TGTGCCAGCATCCACGGAGGGGCTACGGGCTACACCTTC	CASIHGGATGYTF
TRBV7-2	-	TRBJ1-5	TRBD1	TGTGCCAGCAGCCAACTTGCAGGGGGAGGCAGCAATCAGCCCCAGCATTTT	CASSQLAGGGSNQPQHF
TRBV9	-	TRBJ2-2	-	TGTGCCAGCAGCGTAGTAGAGAGGGGGGGAGAGCTGTTTTTT	CASSVVERGGELFF
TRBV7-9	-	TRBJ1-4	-	TGTGCCAGCCCTCCCCCTGGGGGGGCTGAAAAACTGTTTTTT	CASPPPGGAEKLFF
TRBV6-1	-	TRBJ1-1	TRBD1	TGTGCCAGCAGTGAAGCTGGACAGGGGAACACTGAAGCTTTCTTT	CASSEAGQGNTEAFF
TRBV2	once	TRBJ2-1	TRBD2	TGTGCCAGCAGGACTAGCGGGGGGTACAATGAGCAGTTCTTC	CASRTSGGYNEQFF
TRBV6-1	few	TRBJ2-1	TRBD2	TGTGCCAGCAGTGATGACGCGGGGGGCCCCAGTGAGCAGTTCTTC	CASSDDAGGPSEQFF
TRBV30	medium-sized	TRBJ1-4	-	TGTGCCTCCGGGAGGGAAAAACTGTTTTTT	CASGREKLFF
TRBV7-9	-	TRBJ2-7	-	TGTGCCAGCAGCTTAACGGGTGCTGGCGGTCCCTACGAGCAGTACTTC	CASSLTGAGGPYEQYF
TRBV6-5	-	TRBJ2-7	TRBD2	TGTGCCAGCAGTTACTCCGGGGCTAGCGGGGGCAACGAGCAGTACTTC	CASSYSGASGGNEQYF
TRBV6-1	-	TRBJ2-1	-	TGTGCCAGCAGTGAATGGCAGGGTCGGCACAATGAGCAGTTCTTC	CASSEWQGRHNEQFF
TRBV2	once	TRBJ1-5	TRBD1	TGTGCCAGCATCGGACAGGGCGATCAGCCCCAGCATTTT	CASIGQGDQPQHF
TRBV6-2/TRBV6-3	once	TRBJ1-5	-	TGTGCCAGCAGTTACGAACCGGGACACCCTAAACTTAGCAATCAGCCCCAGCATTTT	CASSYEPGHPKLSNQPQHF
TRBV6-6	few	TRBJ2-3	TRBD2	TGTGCCAGCAGTACCCTAGCGGGGGTCGGCACAGATACGCAGTATTTT	CASSTLAGVGTDTQYF
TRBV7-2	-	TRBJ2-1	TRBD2	TGTGCCAGCAGCCCGGGACTAGTCAATGAGCAGTTCTTC	CASSPGLVNEQFF
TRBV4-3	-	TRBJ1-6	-	TGCGCCAGCAGCCAAGATTCGGTGGGCGCTTATAATTCACCCCTCCACTTT	CASSQDSVGAYNSPLHF
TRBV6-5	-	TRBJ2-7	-	TGTGCCAGCAGTAAATCCCGGGAAAATACCTACGAGCAGTACTTC	CASSKSRENTYEQYF
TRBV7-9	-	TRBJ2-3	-	TGTGCCAGCAGCTCCCGCACTCCCCAGGCAGGCCCGCAGTATTTT	CASSSRTPQAGPQYF
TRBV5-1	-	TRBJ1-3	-	TGCGCCAGCAGCTTGGACGGGTCCTCTGGAAACACCATATATTTT	CASSLDGSSGNTIYF
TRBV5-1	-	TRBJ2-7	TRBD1	TGCGCCAGCAGCTTGGGGCCTCCCCGGACAGGGGGGTACGAGCAGTACTTC	CASSLGPPRTGGYEQYF
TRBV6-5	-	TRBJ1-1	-	TGTGCCAGCAGTCCACCAAGGGGGAGGAACACTGAAGCTTTCTTT	CASSPPRGRNTEAFF
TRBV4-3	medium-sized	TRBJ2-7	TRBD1	TGCGCCAGCAGCCAAGGTGGGACAGGGCACTTCTACGAGCAGTACTTC	CASSQGGTGHFYEQYF
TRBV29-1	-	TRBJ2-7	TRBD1	TGCAGCGTTGAAGGACAGGGGGCAGAGGAGCAGTACTTC	CSVEGQGAEEQYF
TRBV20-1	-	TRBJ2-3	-	TGCAGAGCCGTCGCAGATACGCAGTATTTT	CRAVADTQYF
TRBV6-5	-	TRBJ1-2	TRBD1	TGTGCCAGCAGGTCCGGGACAGACCGATATGGCTACACCTTC	CASRSGTDRYGYTF
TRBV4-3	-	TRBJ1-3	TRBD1	TGCGCCAGCAGCCAAGTGACAGGGGGCTCTGGAAACACCATATATTTT	CASSQVTGGSGNTIYF
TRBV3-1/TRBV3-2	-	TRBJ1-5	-	TGTGCCAGCAGCCAAGGGACTAACTGGCAGCCCCAGCATTTT	CASSQGTNWQPQHF
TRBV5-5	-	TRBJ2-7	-	TGTGCCAGCAGCTTGTGGCGGGTAAACTACGAGCAGTACTTC	CASSLWRVNYEQYF
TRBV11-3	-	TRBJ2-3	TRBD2	TGTGCCAGCAGCTTAGGACTAGCGGCCACAGATACGCAGTATTTT	CASSLGLAATDTQYF
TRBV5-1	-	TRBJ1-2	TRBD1	TGCGCCAGCAGCTCCGGGGACAGCCTTAACTATGGCTACACCTTC	CASSSGDSLNYGYTF
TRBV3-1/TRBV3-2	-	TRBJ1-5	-	TGTGCCAGCAGCCGGCAGGGCAGCAATCAGCCCCAGCATTTT	CASSRQGSNQPQHF
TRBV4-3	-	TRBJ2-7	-	TGCGCCAGCAGCCAAGCGTACGAGCAGTACTTC	CASSQAYEQYF
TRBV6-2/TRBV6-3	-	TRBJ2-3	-	TGTGCCAGCAGTACTCTGAGGGATACGCAGTATTTT	CASSTLRDTQYF
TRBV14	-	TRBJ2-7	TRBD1	TGTGCCAGCAGCCTACAGGGGGCCTACGAGCAGTACTTC	CASSLQGAYEQYF
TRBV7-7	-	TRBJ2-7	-	TGTGCCAGCAGCTCCATGGAGGGCTCCTACGAGCAGTACTTC	CASSSMEGSYEQYF
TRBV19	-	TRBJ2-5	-	TGTGCCAGTAGTATCCTCGGGGAGACCCAGTACTTC	CASSILGETQYF
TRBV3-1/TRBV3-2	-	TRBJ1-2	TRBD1	TGTGCCAGCAGCCAGCTAAGACAGGGAGGTGGCTACACCTTC	CASSQLRQGGGYTF
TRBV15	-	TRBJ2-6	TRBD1	TGTGCCACCAGCAGGGACAGGGTTGGGGCCAACGTCCTGACTTTC	CATSRDRVGANVLTF
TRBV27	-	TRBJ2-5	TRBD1	TGTGCCAGCAGTTCCTGGACAGGGGGCGCCCAGACCCAGTACTTC	CASSSWTGGAQTQYF
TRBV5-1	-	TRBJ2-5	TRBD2	TGCGCCAGCAGCATTTCTGGGACTAGCGGAGAGACCCAGTACTTC	CASSISGTSGETQYF
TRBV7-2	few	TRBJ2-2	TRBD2	TGTGCCAGCAGCTTAGCAACTAGCGGGGGGGCCCCCGGGGAGCTGTTTTTT	CASSLATSGGAPGELFF
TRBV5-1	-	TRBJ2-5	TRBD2	TGCGCCAGCAGCTTGGGAAGTAGCGGGGCAAAAGAGACCCAGTACTTC	CASSLGSSGAKETQYF